This TCR beta chain comes out of a study of naive and memory T cell subsets. General observations from the study: From naive to CM, EM and EMRA, diversity decreased and Gini increased.

Per germline, CDR1 LNHDA and CDR2 SQIVND (reference sequence). There are 14 residues in the CDR3. Trimming stripped 8 bases from V and 4 bases from J, with 14 bases between. An equimolar mix of two oligonucleotides served as the beta constant-region primer for TRBC1 and TRBC2. Four rounds of PCR amplified the ligated cDNA using nested alpha and beta constant-region primers plus SP2. An oligonucleotide with the SP2 primer and a 12-nucleotide UMI was ligated to the cDNA 3' end. MiXCR was run by TCRdb on the UMI-ligation and nested PCR reads, yielding one entry per CDR3 protein. The sample includes roughly 80,000 distinct CDR3 sequences, about 8.2% of them seen just once. Cells stained for CD3, CD4, CD8, CD45RA and CD27 were sorted into four subsets. Regarding this clonotype: Its antigen remains unidentified.

This chain links TRBV19 with TRBJ2-2; D might be TRBD2 (5 bases). The sample consisted of naive CD8+ T cells from blood. The sequence came from a human donor in good health. The CDR3 loop reads CASCDRSGTGELFF. The CDR3, as DNA: TGTGCCAGTTGCGACCGGAGCGGCACCGGGGAGCTGTTTTTT.